The present entry profiles one T cell receptor (beta chain) with its context. This CDR3 comprises 12 residues. Trimming stripped 2 bases from V and 5 bases from J, with 6 bases between. Germline CDR1 reads PRHDT; CDR2 reads FYEKMQ (reference sequence). Profiling relied on immunoSEQ multiplex PCR, and the TCRdb table lists in-frame clones only, not all of them. The table includes about 260,000 clones, approximately 90% detected once. This entry belongs to a study of blood T cell repertoires in COVID-19. About the research overall: Samples taken during acute and convalescent COVID-19 were collected in the United States, Italy and Spain.

The sequencing sample was made of peripheral blood. The chain joins TRBV13 to TRBJ1-2; D remains ambiguous. The clonotype comes from a man in his sixties who had recovered from COVID-19. The CDR3 nucleotides are TGTGCCAGCAGCTTACTACGGTATGGCTACACCTTC. It codes for CASSLLRYGYTF. The whole variable domain, remainder taken from reference TRBV13 and TRBJ1-2, is AAGVIQSPRHLIKEKRETATLKCYPIPRHDTVYWYQQGPGQDPQFLISFYEKMQSDKGSIPDRFSAQQFSDYHSELNMSSLELGDSALYFCASSLLRYGYTFGSGTRLTVV.